Each of the 23 T cell receptor beta chains below was sequenced from the same sample in a study of ipilimumab plus nivolumab after autologous stem cell transplantation. The method was immunoSEQ multiplex PCR; TCRdb's version includes in-frame clones alone and lacks a portion of them. The profile shows over 80,000 clones, over 80% of them singletons. The starting material was PBMCs, obtained in a trial of ipilimumab plus nivolumab as post-transplant consolidation. The receptors shown here come from a male donor with diffuse large B-cell lymphoma.

The rearrangement joins TRBV19 to TRBJ2-2, with TRBD2 matching 16 bases. The CDR3 has 19 amino acids. The V gene's germline CDR1 is LNHDA and CDR2 SQIVND (reference sequence). V dropped 6 bases and J dropped 6; count of bases not matched to a gene: 13. DNA of the CDR3: TGTGCCAGTAGCCCGGGACTAGCGGGGGGGCTCTTATCTCCCGGGGAGCTGTTTTTT. It specifies CASSPGLAGGLLSPGELFF.

V gene TRBV30 combines with J gene TRBJ1-5, with unresolved D. In germline, CDR1 is GTSNPN, CDR2 SVGIG (reference sequence). The CDR3 loop spans 13 amino acids. Trimming cost V 0 bases and J 6 bases, with 9 bases left between them. The CDR3, as DNA: TGTGCCTGGAGTGTACAAGCTGGTCAGCCCCAGCATTTT. Its protein is CAWSVQAGQPQHF.

This chain connects TRBV28 to TRBJ1-4; 7 bases map to TRBD1. CDR3 length: 16 residues. Trimming took 4 bases from V and 1 from J; bases not matched to a gene: 6. CDR1 and CDR2 (germline): MDHEN, SYDVKM. The CDR3 sequence is CASSSPRQGTNEKLFF. DNA for the CDR3: TGTGCCAGCAGTTCCCCTCGACAGGGAACTAATGAAAAACTGTTTTTT.

CDR3 residues: CASSSLTGGEGNEQFF. CDR3 coding DNA: TGCGCCAGCAGCTCACTTACAGGGGGCGAAGGCAATGAGCAGTTCTTC. The chain recombines TRBV5-1 with TRBJ2-1, with TRBD1 matching 9 bases. The CDR3 sequence is 16 residues long. V shed 3 bases, J shed 6 bases, and the junction held 10 bases outside the gene matches. Germline V gene lookup returns CDR1 SGHRS and CDR2 YFSETQ.

The genes are TRBV2 and TRBJ2-7; TRBD2 aligns across 11 bases. Looked up from germline, CDR1 is SNHLY and CDR2 is FYNNEI. This CDR3 region has 18 residues. Trimming took 8 bases from V and 0 from J; bases not matched to a gene: 15. The CDR3 coding sequence is TGTGCCAGCCACTTGGGGCTAGCGGGGGGCAACACCTCCTACGAGCAGTACTTC. Translation: CASHLGLAGGNTSYEQYF.

CDR3 in DNA: TGTGCCAGCAGCTTCTACTCCAGCTCCTACAATGAGCAGTTCTTC. This gives the protein CASSFYSSSYNEQFF. V gene TRBV7-2 combines with J gene TRBJ2-1, with no clear D. Germline V gives CDR1 SGHTA, CDR2 FQGNSA. V was pared by 3 bases and J by 0 bases, with 9 bases between. This CDR3 comprises 15 residues.

The chain recombines TRBV28 with TRBJ1-2; a weak D match, TRBD1 (6 bases). There are 14 residues in the CDR3. V gave up 10 bases and J gave up 3 bases, with 18 bases separating them. Per the germline V gene, CDR1 is MDHEN and CDR2 is SYDVKM. DNA of the CDR3: TGTGCCACCATCGGAGGGGGACCCTACTATGGCTACACCTTC. It translates to CATIGGGPYYGYTF.

This chain joins TRBV11-2 and TRBJ2-2; perhaps TRBD2 as D (6 bases). V shed 8 bases and J shed 5 bases, with 15 bases lying between them. CDR1 is SGHAT and CDR2 is FQNNGV in the germline V gene. This CDR3 is 14 amino acids long. CDR3 DNA: TGTGCCAGCCAAAGACTAGTTCAAACCGGGGAGCTGTTTTTT. Translation: CASQRLVQTGELFF.

On this clone itself: Other DNA sequences in the sample encode the same CDR3. The genes are TRBV4-1 and TRBJ1-2; D not certain. The CDR3 is 13 residues long. The ends were cut back, 2 bases at V and 5 bases at J, with 9 bases in the middle. Germline V CDR1 and CDR2: MGHRA, YSYEKL. CDR3 nucleotide sequence: TGCGCCAGCAGCCAACTCCGGGGTTATGGCTACACCTTC. It yields the protein CASSQLRGYGYTF.

The chain joins TRBV28 to TRBJ2-3; 9 bases map to TRBD2. Germline CDR1 and CDR2: MDHEN and SYDVKM. The CDR3 length is 17 residues. Trimming took 6 bases from V and 2 from J; bases not matched to a gene: 12. DNA for the CDR3: TGTGCCAGCAGCCCCCTCGGGACTAGCCGATACACAGATACGCAGTATTTT. Residues: CASSPLGTSRYTDTQYF. Complete variable domain (other parts from reference TRBV28 and TRBJ2-3): DVKVTQSSRYLVKRTGEKVFLECVQDMDHENMFWYRQDPGLGLRLIYFSYDVKMKEKGDIPEGYSVSREKKERFSLILESASTNQTSMYLCASSPLGTSRYTDTQYFGPGTRLTVL.

This rearrangement joins TRBV19 to TRBJ2-2; D remains unclear. CDR3 length equals 13 residues. V was clipped by 6 bases and J by 3 bases, with 8 bases between them. The germline V gene encodes CDR1 LNHDA and CDR2 SQIVND (reference sequence). The CDR3 nucleotides read TGTGCCAGTAGCACAGATTACACCGGGGAGCTGTTTTTT. Residues: CASSTDYTGELFF.

The chain links TRBV5-1 to TRBJ1-1; 10 nucleotides line up with TRBD1. Germline lookup yields CDR1 SGHRS and CDR2 YFSETQ. Trimming removed 4 bases from V and 2 bases from J; junction bases left unmatched: 5. CDR3 length: 15 amino acids. CDR3 residues: CASSPGQGVNTEAFF. As DNA, the CDR3 is TGCGCCAGCAGCCCCGGACAGGGGGTAAACACTGAAGCTTTCTTT.

V and J are TRBV7-9 and TRBJ2-1; the D gene is possibly TRBD2 (5 bases). V lost 0 bases and J 2 bases, leaving 8 bases between the germline ends. The CDR3 totals 15 residues. Germline assignment: CDR1 SEHNR and CDR2 FQNEAQ (reference sequence). CDR3 DNA sequence: TGTGCCAGCAGCTTAGCGTCCGGGGCCTACAATGAGCAGTTCTTC. Translation gives CASSLASGAYNEQFF.

This clone was seen a single time. V gene TRBV5-4 combines with J gene TRBJ2-5; no clear D gene. The CDR3 loop spans 14 amino acids. V lost 4 bases, J lost 0 bases, and 10 bases lay in between. Germline assignment: CDR1 SGHNT and CDR2 YYREEE (reference sequence). The CDR3 coding sequence is TGTGCCAGCAGCATGGAACGCTACCAAGAGACCCAGTACTTC. It yields the protein CASSMERYQETQYF.

The rearrangement joins TRBV19 to TRBJ1-4; D unresolved. Germline-derived CDR1 and CDR2 are LNHDA and SQIVND (reference sequence). The CDR3 is 12 residues long. Trimming pared 2 bases from V and 8 bases from J, leaving 6 bases between. The CDR3 sequence is CASSIFSEKLFF. The CDR3 region has the DNA TGTGCCAGTAGTATATTCTCGGAAAAACTGTTTTTT.

The chain recombines TRBV2 with TRBJ2-1; 9 positions agree with TRBD1. J gave up 5 bases and V 7 bases, and 12 bases lay outside the gene matches. Germline loops: CDR1 SNHLY, CDR2 FYNNEI. The CDR3 extends over 16 amino acids. In nucleotides, the CDR3 is TGTGCCAGCACCAGATCCCGGGACAGGGACCACAATGAGCAGTTCTTC. Amino acids: CASTRSRDRDHNEQFF.

This clone is a singleton in its sample. The chain couples TRBV10-1 to TRBJ2-5; no definite D call. Germline CDR1 reads WNHNN; CDR2 reads SYGVQD (reference sequence). V lost 2 bases, J lost 1 base, and 8 bases lay in between. The CDR3 is made up of 14 amino acids. CDR3 sequence: CASSETQSQETQYF. The CDR3 DNA follows: TGCGCCAGCAGTGAGACTCAAAGCCAAGAGACCCAGTACTTC.

The genes are TRBV27 and TRBJ1-1; D possibly corresponds to TRBD1 (5 bases). Germline CDR1 is MNHEY and CDR2 is SMNVEV (reference sequence). V lost 6 bases and J lost 1, with 18 bases in between. The CDR3 runs to 16 residues. DNA of the CDR3: TGTGCCAGCAGCCGAACTCCGGGACGAAGGAACACTGAAGCTTTCTTT. Its translation: CASSRTPGRRNTEAFF.

The chain uses TRBV5-8 and TRBJ1-2; D gene ambiguous. Germline assignment: CDR1 SGHTS and CDR2 YDEGEE. The CDR3 sequence is 15 residues long. V was cut by 1 base and J by 4 bases, with 14 bases left in between. CDR3 residues: CASSLRTSLGYGYTF. Here the CDR3 DNA reads TGTGCCAGCAGCTTGCGGACCTCCCTGGGCTATGGCTACACCTTC.

The V gene is TRBV6-1, the J gene TRBJ2-5, with D possibly matching TRBD1 (6 bases). V lost 2 bases and J lost 3, with 7 bases in between. The germline V gene encodes CDR1 MNHNS and CDR2 SASEGT. The length of the CDR3 is 13 residues. CDR3 sequence: CASSEWTEETQYF. The CDR3 DNA follows: TGTGCCAGCAGTGAATGGACAGAAGAGACCCAGTACTTC.

The rearrangement joins TRBV27 to TRBJ1-2; the D gene is possibly TRBD1 (6 bases). The germline V gene has CDR1 MNHEY and CDR2 SMNVEV (reference sequence). V lost 8 bases, J lost 4 bases, and 11 bases lay in between. The CDR3 has 12 residues. CDR3 in amino acids: CASGGASYGYTF. CDR3 nucleotides: TGTGCCAGCGGGGGGGCGTCCTATGGCTACACCTTC.

This clone appeared a single time. The chain recombines TRBV5-4 with TRBJ2-3; D is unclear. Per the germline V gene, CDR1 is SGHNT and CDR2 is YYREEE (reference sequence). V lost 4 bases and J lost 1, with 7 bases in between. This CDR3 has 13 amino acids. CDR3 DNA: TGTGCCAGCAGCGTGGACCGCACAGATACGCAGTATTTT. This sequence encodes CASSVDRTDTQYF. Based on the CDR3 plus reference TRBV5-4 and TRBJ2-3, the full variable domain is ETGVTQSPTHLIKTRGQQVTLRCSSQSGHNTVSWYQQALGQGPQFIFQYYREEENGRGNFPPRFSGLQFPNYSSELNVNALELDDSALYLCASSVDRTDTQYFGPGTRLTVL.

The rearrangement joins TRBV7-8 to TRBJ2-5; a possible D gene is TRBD2 (5 bases). The J call may be faulty, since TRBJ2-7 better matches the DNA end. This CDR3 comprises 15 residues. Per the germline V gene, CDR1 is SGHVS and CDR2 is FQNEAQ. The DNA of the CDR3 is TGTGCCAGCAGCTTAAATACGGGGAGAGAATACGAGCAGTACTTC. This gives the protein CASSLNTGREYEQYF.